This T cell receptor beta chain was captured in a study of blood T cell repertoires in COVID-19. The overall study: Specimens from acute and convalescent COVID-19 originated in the United States, Italy and Spain.

Germline V CDR1 and CDR2: KGHSH, LQKENI. The CDR3 has 14 residues. The V end was cut by 3 bases, the J end by 0 bases, with 8 bases between. Per the study methods: By means of reference gene primer amplification, nucleated cell counts were estimated. The data were produced by immunoSEQ multiplex PCR, yet TCRdb's version contains in-frame clones alone and is incomplete. V and J calls and clone size are given by that table; D and trimming were obtained from the DNA. The sample consists of roughly 180,000 clones, roughly 86% of them appearing once. The specimen was peripheral blood. This chain uses TRBV18 with TRBJ1-1; D possibly corresponds to TRBD1 (5 bases). This TCR derives from a man aged 18-30 years with acute or convalescent COVID-19. CDR3 amino acids: CASSPRTLNTEAFF. CDR3 sequence (DNA): TGTGCCAGCTCACCGAGGACATTGAACACTGAAGCTTTCTTT.